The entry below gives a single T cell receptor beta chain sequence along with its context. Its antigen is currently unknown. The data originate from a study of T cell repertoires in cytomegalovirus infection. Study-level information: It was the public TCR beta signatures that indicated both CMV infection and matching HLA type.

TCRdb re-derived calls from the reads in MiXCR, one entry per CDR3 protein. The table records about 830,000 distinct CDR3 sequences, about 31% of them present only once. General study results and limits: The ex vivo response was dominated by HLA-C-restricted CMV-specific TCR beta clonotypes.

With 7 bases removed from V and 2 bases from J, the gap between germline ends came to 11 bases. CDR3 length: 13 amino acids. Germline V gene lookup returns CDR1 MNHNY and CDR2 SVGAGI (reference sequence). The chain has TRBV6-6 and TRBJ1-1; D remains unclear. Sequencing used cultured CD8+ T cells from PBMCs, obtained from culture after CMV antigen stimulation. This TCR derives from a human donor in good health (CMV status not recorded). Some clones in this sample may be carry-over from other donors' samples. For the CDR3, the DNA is TGTGCCAGCACCATTGCGGTCAACACTGAAGCTTTCTTT. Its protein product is CASTIAVNTEAFF.